Below, 8 T cell receptor beta chains from the same sample are listed, as sequenced in a study of blood T cells in healthy people across ages. Primed by a sample-barcoded 5' primer and a J-beta primer mix, a second PCR proceeded for 7 to 11 cycles. TCRdb re-analysed the 5' RACE reads in MiXCR, keeping a single row per CDR3 protein. The sample lists 720,000 or so distinct CDR3 sequences; over 40% were seen once. The sequencing input was blood. These receptors all come from a man older than 75 in good health.

Concerning this clonotype: A much larger clone lies a single base off, so this may be a read error. V and J are TRBV7-9 and TRBJ2-2, with a tentative D call TRBD1 (6 bases). CDR1 is SEHNR and CDR2 is FQNEAQ in the germline V gene (reference sequence). The V end was cut by 11 bases, the J end by 0 bases, with 10 bases between. This CDR3 contains 13 residues. The CDR3: CARQGTNTGELFF. CDR3 nucleotides: TGTGCCCGCCAGGGGACGAACACCGGGGAGCTGTTTTTT.

The chain joins TRBV6-2 or TRBV6-3 to TRBJ1-2; D is unresolved. V was clipped by 4 bases and J by 3 bases, with 9 bases between them. The CDR3 is made up of 13 amino acids. The germline CDR1 and CDR2 sequences are MNHEY and SVGEGT. The CDR3 coding sequence is TGTGCCAGCAGTTCCGGGCTCCACTATGGCTACACCTTC. This gives the protein CASSSGLHYGYTF.

There are a few counts of this clonotype. This sequence joins TRBV5-1 and TRBJ2-2; 8 bases fit TRBD2. This CDR3 comprises 14 residues. Germline V gives CDR1 SGHRS, CDR2 YFSETQ. V was clipped by 7 bases and J by 1 base; unmatched bases: 3. The CDR3 region has the DNA TGCGCCAGCGGCGGGGGGCTGAACACCGGGGAGCTGTTTTTT. As protein: CASGGGLNTGELFF.

This clonotype turned up a few times. The gene calls are TRBV7-2 and TRBJ1-5, with 7 nucleotides matching TRBD1. The V and J ends lost 6 bases and 4 bases, in that order; junction bases with no gene match: 6. The CDR3 has 14 residues. Germline-derived CDR1 and CDR2 are SGHTA and FQGNSA. CDR3 in DNA: TGTGCCAGCAGTGAGGGACAGTCTAATCAGCCCCAGCATTTT. This sequence encodes CASSEGQSNQPQHF.

This clonotype showed up just a few times. The chain joins TRBV20-1 to TRBJ1-1; no clear D gene. There are 13 residues in the CDR3. Germline V gene data show CDR1 as DFQATT and CDR2 as SNEGSKA (reference sequence). V was clipped by 6 bases and J by 2 bases, with 13 bases between them. For the CDR3, the DNA is TGCAGTGCCATCATCGAGAGAAACACTGAAGCTTTCTTT. Protein sequence: CSAIIERNTEAFF.

CDR3 nucleotide sequence: TGTGCCAGCAGCCTAATGCCGAGGGCCGGCTACGAGCAGTACTTC. Translation gives CASSLMPRAGYEQYF. The chain uses TRBV3-1 and TRBJ2-7; TRBD2 is a possible D gene (5 bases). Per germline, CDR1 LGHDT and CDR2 YNNKEL (reference sequence). V was cut by 4 bases and J by 3 bases, with 16 bases left in between. CDR3 length: 15 residues.

This sequence joins TRBV4-3 and TRBJ2-2; a weak D match, TRBD1 (6 bases). Germline CDR1 LGHNA, CDR2 YSLEER. CDR3 length: 15 amino acids. With 1 base removed from V and 4 bases from J, the gap between germline ends came to 10 bases. The CDR3 nucleotides are TGCGCCAGCAGCCAAGTACAGGGAGTCACCGGGGAGCTGTTTTTT. As protein: CASSQVQGVTGELFF.

This clonotype was seen more than once but under ten times. The CDR3 protein is CASSDTGDPMVVQYF. The CDR3 DNA follows: TGTGCCAGCAGCGATACAGGGGACCCTATGGTAGTGCAGTACTTC. The chain has TRBV9 and TRBJ2-7; 7 nucleotides agree with TRBD1. The CDR3 totals 15 residues. Germline CDR1 is SGDLS and CDR2 is YYNGEE. The ends lost 3 bases at V and 9 bases at J; junction bases unmatched: 15.